A selection of T cell receptor beta chains follows, all from one sample in a study of T cell responses to AZD1222 COVID-19 vaccine. The data were produced by immunoSEQ multiplex PCR, yet TCRdb's version contains in-frame clones alone and is incomplete. The profile covers about 110,000 clones, with 70% to 90% appearing a single time and 3.2% taken by the ten largest. The sample here was peripheral blood, taken on day 0 of AZD1222 vaccination. The receptors were gathered from an adult in good health. Each CDR3 is given without its conserved first and last residue. Fields, in order: V gene, J gene, CDR3 protein.

V: TRBV5-1; J: TRBJ2-5; CDR3: ASSFTRGETQY
V: TRBV11-2; J: TRBJ1-3; CDR3: ASSLVWSGHY
V: TRBV4-2; J: TRBJ1-1; CDR3: ASSQENREDTEAF
V: TRBV5-8; J: TRBJ1-1; CDR3: ASRLITGLWGGEAF
V: TRBV28; J: TRBJ2-1; CDR3: ACDAPGSSYNEQF
V: TRBV7-8; J: TRBJ2-1; CDR3: ASSLGLLAGSYNEQF
V: TRBV18; J: TRBJ2-7; CDR3: ASSQGGPGGTAYEQY
V: TRBV11-2; J: TRBJ2-7; CDR3: ASSPASGSSYEQY
V: TRBV18; J: TRBJ2-5; CDR3: ASKTGGETQY
V: TRBV20-1; J: TRBJ1-1; CDR3: SASPLREWRLNTEAF
V: TRBV19; J: TRBJ2-7; CDR3: ASSLRGGLNEQY
V: TRBV19; J: TRBJ1-1; CDR3: ASSIGGAVTEAF
V: TRBV19; J: TRBJ1-2; CDR3: ASSTTGTGGGYT
V: TRBV6-5; J: TRBJ2-3; CDR3: ASSYGTVGATDTQY
V: TRBV6-6; J: TRBJ2-7; CDR3: ASSRHDRRGQRPQWAEQY
V: TRBV28; J: TRBJ2-1; CDR3: ASSLSTRKAFYNEQF
V: TRBV6-5; J: TRBJ1-1; CDR3: AIHSPGGPNTEAF
V: TRBV5-4; J: TRBJ2-1; CDR3: ASSLNGRSNNEQF
V: TRBV28; J: TRBJ1-5; CDR3: ASSSPTGYQPQH
V: TRBV28; J: TRBJ1-5; CDR3: ASSTQGSPNQPQH
V: TRBV10-1; J: TRBJ1-2; CDR3: ASSEGKNGGYT
V: TRBV11-2; J: TRBJ2-5; CDR3: ASSPDVWGSTLQETQY
V: TRBV12-3/TRBV12-4; J: TRBJ2-3; CDR3: ASSPSLVTQY
V: TRBV25-1; J: TRBJ1-3; CDR3: ASSATGVRSGNTIY
V: TRBV24-1; J: TRBJ1-5; CDR3: ATSRAGQPQH
V: TRBV28; J: TRBJ1-6; CDR3: ASRGGQGHNSPLH
V: TRBV11-2; J: TRBJ2-4; CDR3: ASSSPNRELAKNIQY
V: TRBV4-3; J: TRBJ1-2; CDR3: ASSQAPAGSNYGYT
V: TRBV7-9; J: TRBJ2-5; CDR3: ASRLGSSGETQY
V: TRBV28; J: TRBJ2-7; CDR3: ASSKTGSSSYEQY
V: TRBV6-6; J: TRBJ2-4; CDR3: ASSPRAGRPSGNIQY
V: TRBV9; J: TRBJ2-5; CDR3: ASSVEPGPQETQY
V: TRBV7-2; J: TRBJ2-5; CDR3: ASSLVGAQETQY
V: TRBV19; J: TRBJ1-1; CDR3: ASTTTRGATEAF
V: TRBV6-5; J: TRBJ1-3; CDR3: ASSSDRYSGNTIY
V: TRBV19; J: TRBJ1-1; CDR3: ASGPQTNTEAF
V: TRBV4-3; J: TRBJ1-2; CDR3: ASSPEGDYGYT
V: TRBV13; J: TRBJ1-2; CDR3: ASSLQGDRSYGYT
V: TRBV28; J: TRBJ1-4; CDR3: ASSLGGVRNEKLF
V: TRBV18; J: TRBJ1-2; CDR3: ASSASGTVSNYGYT
V: TRBV5-6; J: TRBJ1-1; CDR3: ASSLTASRAF
V: TRBV11-2; J: TRBJ2-5; CDR3: ASSLVGGAEETQY
V: TRBV12-3/TRBV12-4; J: TRBJ1-1; CDR3: ASTPGATEAF
V: TRBV5-1; J: TRBJ2-7; CDR3: ASSPASGATYEQY
V: TRBV3-1/TRBV3-2; J: TRBJ1-5; CDR3: ASSQGGTPQH
V: TRBV28; J: TRBJ1-2; CDR3: ASSQGNYGYT
V: TRBV11-2; J: TRBJ1-2; CDR3: ASSLDWGGLYGYT